This T cell receptor (beta chain) was retrieved from a study of beta chain features in type 1 diabetes. Only one heparinised blood draw was taken per donor, and its volume averaged around 100 mL. As every portion of the isolated RNA was reverse transcribed, the sequencing read expressed TCRB transcripts. There were around 3.5 million reads on average in the naive, central memory and regulatory T cell samples. Assay used: immunoSEQ multiplex PCR; TCRdb lists only in-frame clones, some missing. The profile covers 400,000 to 600,000 clones, with 30% appearing a single time and about 0.065% taken by the ten largest. The table lists this clone with a few counts. The ends were cut back, 4 bases at V and 3 bases at J, with 13 bases in the middle. CDR3 length: 14 residues. CDR1 and CDR2 from the germline V gene are LGHNA and YNFKEQ.

This chain links TRBV4-2 with TRBJ2-7; either TRBD1 or TRBD2 may supply D (5 bases each). The receptor was derived from a man younger than 35 in good health. Sequenced sample: naive CD4+ T cells from blood. The CDR3 loop reads CASSPPGRDYEQYF. In DNA form, the CDR3 reads TGTGCCAGCAGCCCACCGGGACGCGACTACGAGCAGTACTTC.